This is a list of T cell receptor beta chains from one sample in a study of cytomegalovirus exposure and HLA in healthy donors. This table comes from immunoSEQ multiplex PCR, and its TCRdb copy is limited to in-frame clones, with some not included. The sample contains around 71,000 clones, about two thirds of which appear only once. The sample taken for sequencing was PBMCs. These receptor sequences come from a man aged 30-40 years in good health and CMV-seropositive. Both conserved end residues are part of each CDR3.

TRBV5-6 | CASTSTGLYTEAFF
TRBV29-1 | CSVESRQGSGGYTF
TRBV6-5 | CASSLGLFYEQYF
TRBV2 | CASSAPGISSYNEQFF
TRBV11-3 | CASSLAGGNEQFF
TRBV28 | CASSFFVTRGMGNEQYF
TRBV7-9 | CASSLGETGGAVDTQYF
TRBV4-2 | CASSQDWGDTPYEQYF
TRBV11-2 | CASSRTGQGANEQFF
TRBV19 | CASSLSGTGLGSNYGYTF
TRBV4-1 | CASRAVGRGKLFF
TRBV7-3 | CASSLGLADNEQFF
TRBV5-1 | CASSLANRGHTEAFF
TRBV12-5 | CASGPGRTSSVGELFF
TRBV7-2 | CASSAVRGYEQYF
TRBV27 | CASADLKIQGVDTGELFF
TRBV27 | CASSLGGLARIWGLRLYEQYF
TRBV19 | CASSSSGSYETQYF
TRBV29-1 | CSDRTPGVETQYF
TRBV2 | CASGGRGYTGELFF
TRBV28 | CASSVTGLGTEAFF
TRBV30 | CAWSAPSFDRESSYNSPLHF
TRBV5-4 | CASSFGDSQETQYF
TRBV10-3 | CAISESGAGGRADTQYF
TRBV29-1 | CSADSTGETQYF
TRBV7-2 | CASSLVSGVYNEQFF
TRBV4-3 | CASSQDQSGSFADTQYF
TRBV28 | CASRRDRASGYTF
TRBV6-6 | CASSYSGETYGYTF
TRBV5-1 | CASSLPSAGGDGYTF
TRBV4-2 | CASSQAGQSYEQYF
TRBV27 | CASSTTSSGREQETQYF
TRBV28 | CASSSLALGADTQYF
TRBV6-6 | CASSAMDTQYF
TRBV6-1 | CASSVETGGPRNNQPQHF
TRBV7-2 | CASSLGLSSYNEQFF
TRBV7-9 | CASSSNRGGAYEQYF